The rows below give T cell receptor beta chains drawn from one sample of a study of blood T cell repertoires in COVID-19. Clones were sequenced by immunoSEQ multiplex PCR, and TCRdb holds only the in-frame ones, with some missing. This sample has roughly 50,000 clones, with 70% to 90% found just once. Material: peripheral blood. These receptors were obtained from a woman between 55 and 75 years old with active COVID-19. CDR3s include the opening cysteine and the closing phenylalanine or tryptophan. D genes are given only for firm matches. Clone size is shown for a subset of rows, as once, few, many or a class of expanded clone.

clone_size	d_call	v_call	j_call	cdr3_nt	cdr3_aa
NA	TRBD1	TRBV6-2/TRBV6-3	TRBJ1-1	TGTGCCAGCAGTTATTTACAGGGGGCAGCTTTCTTT	CASSYLQGAAFF
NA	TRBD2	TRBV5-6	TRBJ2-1	TGTGCCAGCAGCACGACGACTAGCGGGGGGGCGTTCTCCTACAATGAGCAGTTCTTC	CASSTTTSGGAFSYNEQFF
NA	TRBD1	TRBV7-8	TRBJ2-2	TGTGCCAGCAGCTCCCGGACAGGGTACACCGGGGAGCTGTTTTTT	CASSSRTGYTGELFF
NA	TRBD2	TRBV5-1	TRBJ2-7	TGCGCCAGCAGCTTTGAAGGACTAGCATATAACGAGCAGTACTTC	CASSFEGLAYNEQYF
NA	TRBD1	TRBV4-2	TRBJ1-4	TGTGCCAGCAGCCAAGATGGACAGGGGGCGCGGGCTAATGAAAAACTGTTTTTT	CASSQDGQGARANEKLFF
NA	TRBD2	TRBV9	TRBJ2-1	TGTGCCAGCAGCGTGAGCGGGGCACCTTCCTCCTACAATGAGCAGTTCTTC	CASSVSGAPSSYNEQFF
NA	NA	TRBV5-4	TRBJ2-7	TGTGCCAGCAGCATGGACAGCTACGAGCAGTACTTC	CASSMDSYEQYF
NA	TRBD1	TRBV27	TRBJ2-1	TGTGCCAGCAGTCCGATAGGACAGGGTGGTCCGTTCTTC	CASSPIGQGGPFF
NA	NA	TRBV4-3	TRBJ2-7	TGCGCCAGCAGCCAATGGGGGGGGGCCGTTGAGCAGTACTTC	CASSQWGGAVEQYF
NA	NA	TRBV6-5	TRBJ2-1	TGTGCCAGCGGCGACAGCACCTACAATGAGCAGTTCTTC	CASGDSTYNEQFF
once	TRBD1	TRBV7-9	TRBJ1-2	TGTGCCAGCAGCCGTCCTGACAGGGTAATCTATGGCTACACCTTC	CASSRPDRVIYGYTF